A selection of T cell receptor beta chains follows, all from one sample in a study of radiotherapy plus CTLA-4 blockade in lung cancer. Sequenced by immunoSEQ multiplex PCR; TCRdb stores in-frame clones only, minus some. The top ten hold roughly 6.9% of the sample, which has 120,000 or so clones, over 80% seen once. Sequencing was performed on peripheral blood, taken from a patient treated with radiotherapy plus ipilimumab. The receptor set was obtained from a human donor with non-small cell lung cancer that progressed on radiotherapy plus ipilimumab. The CDR3 runs from the conserved cysteine through the conserved F or W. A D gene is named only where the DNA matches it firmly. Some rows have no size entry. The others give once, few or many, or a class for an expanded clone.

V gene: TRBV7-3
clone size: -
J gene: TRBJ1-1
CDR3 length: 13
D gene: -
CDR3 DNA: TGTGCCAGCAGCTTACTACGGGAGACTGAAGCTTTCTTT
CDR3 protein: CASSLLRETEAFF

V gene: TRBV20-1
clone size: -
J gene: TRBJ2-1
CDR3 length: 11
D gene: -
CDR3 DNA: TGCAGTGCTAGAGTTCGAGGGGAGCAGTTCTTC
CDR3 protein: CSARVRGEQFF

V gene: TRBV5-6
clone size: once
J gene: TRBJ2-5
CDR3 length: 13
D gene: -
CDR3 DNA: TGTGCCAGCAGCCCGCAGGGGCGAGAGACCCAGTACTTC
CDR3 protein: CASSPQGRETQYF

V gene: TRBV5-6
clone size: -
J gene: TRBJ2-1
CDR3 length: 16
D gene: TRBD2
CDR3 DNA: TGTGCCAGCAGCTGGGGGGCGGGAGGCCTCTACAATGAGCAGTTCTTC
CDR3 protein: CASSWGAGGLYNEQFF

V gene: TRBV5-1
clone size: -
J gene: TRBJ2-5
CDR3 length: 15
D gene: TRBD1
CDR3 DNA: TGCGCCAGCAGCCAGGGACAGGGGCTATATGAGACCCAGTACTTC
CDR3 protein: CASSQGQGLYETQYF

V gene: TRBV13
clone size: -
J gene: TRBJ2-5
CDR3 length: 16
D gene: -
CDR3 DNA: TGTGCCAGCAGCTCACGCGGTACAGGGAGTGGAGAGACCCAGTACTTC
CDR3 protein: CASSSRGTGSGETQYF

V gene: TRBV5-4
clone size: -
J gene: TRBJ2-7
CDR3 length: 15
D gene: -
CDR3 DNA: TGTGCCAGCAGCTCGAGTAGCGGAAGCTCCTACGAGCAGTACTTC
CDR3 protein: CASSSSSGSSYEQYF

V gene: TRBV28
clone size: -
J gene: TRBJ2-5
CDR3 length: 13
D gene: -
CDR3 DNA: TGTGCCAGCAGTTTACAGACCCGGGAGACCCAGTACTTC
CDR3 protein: CASSLQTRETQYF

V gene: TRBV9
clone size: -
J gene: TRBJ1-2
CDR3 length: 14
D gene: -
CDR3 DNA: TGTGCCAGCAGCCTACAGCAGGGCGCAAATGGCTACACCTTC
CDR3 protein: CASSLQQGANGYTF

V gene: TRBV6-6
clone size: -
J gene: TRBJ1-3
CDR3 length: 15
D gene: -
CDR3 DNA: TGTGCCAGCATCCTATCGGCGGCGGCAGGAAACACCATATATTTT
CDR3 protein: CASILSAAAGNTIYF

V gene: TRBV4-1
clone size: -
J gene: TRBJ2-7
CDR3 length: 16
D gene: TRBD2
CDR3 DNA: TGCGCCAGCAGCCAAGTTTGGCTAGCGGGAGACTACGAGCAGTACTTC
CDR3 protein: CASSQVWLAGDYEQYF